This T cell receptor (beta chain) was sequenced in a study of T cells in Graves' hyperthyroidism and ophthalmopathy (dated by TCRdb to the late 2010s). Study-wide context: Peripheral blood samples were taken at the time of initial diagnosis, prior to any treatment. A discovery cohort of fewer than 110 patients, approximately 44 with Graves' ophthalmopathy and roughly 59 with stable Graves' hyperthyroidism, was used to find distinguishing TCR V-J signatures. An independent validation cohort of some 18 hyperthyroidism patients and roughly 16 patients who later progressed to ophthalmopathy tested prospective prediction of ophthalmopathy. The study also compared thyroid tissue and blood T-cell repertoires from about 6 Graves' hyperthyroidism patients. For training and testing, the roughly 97 patients in the discovery cohort were randomly divided in a 7:3 ratio. According to the paper, TCR Vbeta CDR3 sequencing was carried out on approximately 140 peripheral blood samples, which came from fewer than 50 ophthalmopathy, approximately 72 hyperthyroidism and some 17 progressor patients. Once sampling was done, hyperthyroidism patients were given methimazole at a starting dose of 30 mg daily, whereas ophthalmopathy patients were given high-dose intravenous methylprednisolone. The research as a whole found: Blood samples also contained most of the expanded thyroid clonotypes (frequency above 0.001), which suggests that blood repertoires may reflect thyroid immune responses. Ophthalmopathy was separated from stable hyperthyroidism by a 13 V-J signature model, with approximately 89% sensitivity and approximately 81% specificity obtained in cross-validation and 80%/75% obtained in testing. In validation, progression to ophthalmopathy was predicted by the model with 70.59% sensitivity and 72% to 85% specificity, a median of around 6.5 months before onset. Sample size was not statistically predetermined, and blinding of investigators to group allocation was not performed.

This clonotype was observed many times. Its antigen is not yet known. Compared with germline, one end of the junction differs, possibly owing to a read error. The TCR beta CDR3 regions were amplified from RNA transcripts. The first round of RT-PCR for the TCR CDR3 was performed with the HTBI primer set and the Qiagen OneStep RT-PCR kit. Libraries were constructed in a second round of multiplex PCR, after which size selection and purification were carried out. Paired-end sequencing of the libraries was performed with 100 bp reads on an Illumina HiSeq2000. The source study handled its data this way. SOAPnuke was used to process the raw data, throwing out any read that contained adapters or uncalled bases, had a mean Phred below 15, or lacked an exact constant-primer or identifier match. High-quality paired reads were merged using COPE v1.2.5, and each unique nucleotide sequence was defined as a clonotype. Clonotypes were aligned to IMGT TRBV, TRBD and TRBJ reference segments using MiTCR v1.1. Analysis was restricted to V-J combinations with a frequency above 0.0001, which covered about 99% of repertoires. A TCS score was defined as the ratio between F50 (clonal expansion) and ExV (chaos), using BLOSUM62-based TCRdist between CDR3 peptides within each V-J. Welch's t-statistics and random forest reduced several hundred V-J features to 10 to 15, which were used in a naive Bayes classifier (R e1071). TCRdb's own reprocessing of the public reads used fastp at Q25 and MiXCR and kept productive beta chains. When rows share a CDR3 protein, they turn into one entry using the most common DNA and genes. The V and J calls were not made by the authors but by TCRdb's processing. This sample comprises around 280,000 distinct CDR3 sequences, about 14% of them detected only once. The ten top clones hold 7% to 8.5% of the sample.

Hyperthyroidism patients were aged 18 to 65 years and newly diagnosed, with disease duration of less than 2 months. Exclusion was applied to patients with uncontrolled infections, other autoimmune diseases, pregnancy or lactation. Diagnoses were established on the basis of clinical symptoms, serum thyroxine and TRAb, thyroid ultrasound, and orbital computed tomography. For progressor patients, blood was drawn at the first diagnosis of hyperthyroidism, before any ophthalmopathy symptoms had appeared. Ficoll-Paque density gradient centrifugation was used to isolate PBMCs from around 10 ml of fresh peripheral blood. Progressor patients were defined as those initially diagnosed with Graves' hyperthyroidism in whom ophthalmopathy developed during follow-up. Total RNA was extracted with Trizol reagent, and quality was checked on an Agilent 2100 Bioanalyzer. From cysteine to phenylalanine, the CDR3 is 14 amino acids long. Solely the CDR3 DNA is kept, with 42 bases framed from the first base. Per the germline V gene, MDHEN is the CDR1 and SYDVKM is the CDR2.

The chain is made from TRBV28 and TRBJ1-2; TRBD1 is perhaps the D gene, given 5 matching bases. This clonotype was sampled from a woman aged 25 to 45 with Graves' hyperthyroidism that later progressed to Graves' ophthalmopathy. The sample taken for sequencing was blood. The base sequence is TGTGCCACCAGTTTACGGGGGGAGGTTCCAGGCTACACCTTC. It codes for CATSLRGEVPGYTF.